Presented here are 2 T cell receptor beta chains from one specimen sequenced in a study of identical twins. MiXCR was run by TCRdb on the 5' RACE reads, yielding one entry per CDR3 protein. The sample has hundreds of thousands of distinct CDR3 sequences; around 5.7% are singletons. The specimen was naive T cells sorted from blood. Source of these receptors: a man younger than 35 in good health.

This clonotype was seen many times. This chain uses TRBV20-1 with TRBJ2-3; TRBD2 aligns across 11 bases. CDR3 length: 16 amino acids. CDR1 and CDR2 (germline): DFQATT, SNEGSKA (reference sequence). With V trimmed by 2 bases and J by 4 bases, 8 bases remained unmatched. The CDR3 nucleotides read TGCAGTGCTAGACCGGTAGCGGGAGGGGCCCCAGATACGCAGTATTTT. It codes for CSARPVAGGAPDTQYF.

This clonotype showed up many times. The chain combines TRBV11-3 with TRBJ2-3; TRBD2 aligns across 7 bases. CDR3 length: 17 residues. Looked up from germline, CDR1 is SGHNT and CDR2 is YENEEA. J was trimmed by 6 bases and V by 5 bases; bases with no gene match: 17. The CDR3 DNA reads as TGTGCCAGCAGCCGCCAACCCCTAGCGGTATCCGGCGATACGCAGTATTTT. It yields the protein CASSRQPLAVSGDTQYF.